These 17 T cell receptor beta chains were all obtained from the same sample, sequenced in a study of blood T cell repertoires in COVID-19. Profiled with immunoSEQ multiplex PCR; TCRdb holds only in-frame clones, not every one. In the table there are 230,000 or so clones, about 90% of which are singletons. Sequenced sample: peripheral blood. The receptors were gathered from a man in his forties with active or convalescent COVID-19.

This clone was picked up one time. This chain connects TRBV11-2 to TRBJ2-7; 11 nucleotides match TRBD2. V lost 4 bases and J lost 7; bases outside the gene matches: 6. Germline loops: CDR1 SGHAT, CDR2 FQNNGV. The CDR3 extends over 14 amino acids. The CDR3 DNA sequence: TGTGCCAGCAGCTCCCTGGGACTAGCGGTTGAGCAGTACTTC. As protein: CASSSLGLAVEQYF. Combining the CDR3 with reference TRBV11-2 and TRBJ2-7 gives the whole variable domain EAGVAQSPRYKIIEKRQSVAFWCNPISGHATLYWYQQILGQGPKLLIQFQNNGVVDDSQLPKDRFSAERLKGVDSTLKIQPAKLEDSAVYLCASSSLGLAVEQYFGPGTRLTVT.

J is TRBJ2-3 and V is TRBV9; 9 bases are shared with TRBD2. V trimming: 0 bases; J trimming: 4 bases; junction bases outside the gene matches: 3. The V gene's germline CDR1 is SGDLS and CDR2 YYNGEE. The CDR3 consists of 15 residues. The CDR3 region has the DNA TGTGCCAGCAGCGTAGGCGGGGGGGCCCCAGATACGCAGTATTTT. It yields the protein CASSVGGGAPDTQYF.

The chain couples TRBV5-6 to TRBJ1-4; D is ambiguous. CDR1 and CDR2 from the germline V gene are SGHDT and YYEEEE. This CDR3 is built from 15 residues. The V gene lost 5 bases and the J gene lost 0 bases, with 11 bases spanning the gap. The CDR3 is CASSPTASTNEKLFF. DNA of the CDR3: TGTGCCAGCAGTCCTACAGCATCAACTAATGAAAAACTGTTTTTT.

This chain uses TRBV19 with TRBJ2-5; the D gene is possibly TRBD1 (6 bases). Germline CDR1 LNHDA, CDR2 SQIVND (reference sequence). Trimming cost V 3 bases and J 5 bases, with 19 bases left between them. CDR3 size: 16 residues. In DNA, the CDR3 is TGTGCCAGTAGTATTGGTGCAGGGGTGTCGTTGGAGACCCAGTACTTC. It specifies CASSIGAGVSLETQYF.

This clone showed up just once. The gene calls are TRBV19 and TRBJ1-1, with 12 bases lining up with TRBD1. Germline CDR1 and CDR2: LNHDA and SQIVND (reference sequence). The CDR3 runs to 17 residues. V was pared by 5 bases and J by 5 bases, with 12 bases of the junction left unmatched. The CDR3 DNA sequence: TGTGCCAGTAGTCCCCCGGGACAGGGGGCGATTAGGACTGAAGCTTTCTTT. Translating gives CASSPPGQGAIRTEAFF.

Only a few counts were recorded for this clone. V and J are TRBV5-6 and TRBJ2-7; possible D gene TRBD2, 6 bases. CDR1 is SGHDT, CDR2 YYEEEE, per germline. CDR3 length: 15 residues. Trimming stripped 3 bases from V and 0 bases from J, with 13 bases between. The CDR3 loop is CASSSGPRGSYEQYF. CDR3 nucleotide sequence: TGTGCCAGCAGCTCCGGGCCGCGGGGCTCCTACGAGCAGTACTTC.

The CDR3 DNA follows: TGCAGCGGTGCACAGGGCCCAAAACCCTACAATGAGCAGTTCTTC. Translation gives CSGAQGPKPYNEQFF. The V and J genes are TRBV29-1 and TRBJ2-1; a weak D match, TRBD1 (6 bases). Germline assignment: CDR1 SQVTM and CDR2 ANQGSEA. The CDR3 is 15 amino acids. Between the trimmed V and J ends, which lost 7 bases and 2 bases, there was a span of 18 bases.

V and J are TRBV28 and TRBJ1-5, with 7 bases aligning to TRBD1. V gave up 4 bases and J gave up 4 bases; unmatched junction bases: 7. CDR3 length: 15 residues. CDR1 is MDHEN, CDR2 SYDVKM, per germline. The CDR3 region has the DNA TGTGCCAGCAGTTCGGAAAACAGGGGAAATCAGCCCCAGCATTTT. Protein sequence: CASSSENRGNQPQHF.

The CDR3: CASSFGLNYEQYF. The DNA of the CDR3 is TGTGCCAGCAGTTTCGGACTTAACTACGAGCAGTACTTC. V gene TRBV27 combines with J gene TRBJ2-7, with TRBD2 as a possible D gene (5 bases). This CDR3 has 13 amino acids. Germline V gene sequence: CDR1 MNHEY, CDR2 SMNVEV (reference sequence). Trimming took off 3 bases at V and 3 bases at J, with 9 bases between the two ends.

The chain links TRBV5-4 to TRBJ2-7; 9 bases map to TRBD1. Per the germline V gene, CDR1 is SGHNT and CDR2 is YYREEE (reference sequence). The V and J ends lost 0 bases and 2 bases, in that order; junction bases with no gene match: 3. The CDR3 contains 15 residues. The CDR3 loop reads CASSLGGQGPYEQYF. The CDR3 DNA reads as TGTGCCAGCAGCTTGGGGGGACAGGGACCCTACGAGCAGTACTTC. The whole variable domain, filled in from reference TRBV5-4 and TRBJ2-7, reads ETGVTQSPTHLIKTRGQQVTLRCSSQSGHNTVSWYQQALGQGPQFIFQYYREEENGRGNFPPRFSGLQFPNYSSELNVNALELDDSALYLCASSLGGQGPYEQYFGPGTRLTVT.

The chain recombines TRBV5-1 with TRBJ2-7; tentatively, D is TRBD1 (6 bases). Germline V CDR1 and CDR2: SGHRS, YFSETQ. The V and J ends lost 2 bases and 0 bases respectively, with 12 bases between them. The CDR3 contains 15 residues. The chain's CDR3 is CASSLDGQHSYEQYF. CDR3 sequence (DNA): TGCGCCAGCAGCTTAGACGGACAGCACTCCTACGAGCAGTACTTC.

This chain uses TRBV7-2 with TRBJ2-3; D perhaps matches TRBD2 (5 bases). Per the germline V gene, CDR1 is SGHTA and CDR2 is FQGNSA. The CDR3 is made up of 14 amino acids. V lost 5 bases to trimming and J lost 1 base, with 10 bases between them. In nucleotides, the CDR3 is TGTGCCAGCAGCCCGAACGGGGGCACAGATACGCAGTATTTT. The encoded protein is CASSPNGGTDTQYF.

V gene TRBV14 combines with J gene TRBJ1-4, with D possibly TRBD1 on 6 matching bases. The CDR3 has 16 amino acids. Trimming removed 5 bases from V and 8 bases from J, with 21 bases in between. CDR1 and CDR2 (germline): SGHDN, FVKESK. The CDR3 reads CASSINRDDRLEKLFF. DNA for the CDR3: TGTGCCAGCAGCATTAACAGGGACGACAGACTGGAAAAACTGTTTTTT. The whole variable domain, filled in from reference TRBV14 and TRBJ1-4, reads EAGVTQFPSHSVIEKGQTVTLRCDPISGHDNLYWYRRVMGKEIKFLLHFVKESKQDESGMPNNRFLAERTGGTYSTLKVQPAELEDSGVYFCASSINRDDRLEKLFFGSGTQLSVL.

V usage is TRBV12-3 or TRBV12-4 and J usage is TRBJ1-3; D may be TRBD1 (5 bases). The CDR3 length is 11 residues. Trimming shortened V by 6 bases and J by 7 bases, and 7 bases separated the two germline ends. CDR3 region: CASSQGNTIYF. The CDR3 nucleotides read TGTGCCAGCAGCCAGGGCAACACCATATATTTT.

This clone came up once. The chain links TRBV5-1 to TRBJ2-3, with unresolved D. Per germline, CDR1 SGHRS and CDR2 YFSETQ. The germline V and J ends were trimmed by 5 bases and 4 bases, with 5 bases remaining between them. The CDR3 is made up of 11 amino acids. The CDR3 bases are TGCGCCAGCAGTCAGGCAGATACGCAGTATTTT. It translates to CASSQADTQYF.

The rearrangement uses TRBV23-1 and TRBJ2-2; D ambiguous. TRBV23-1 is flagged as an ORF with uncertain function. The CDR3 consists of 18 residues. Trimming took off 3 bases at V and 2 bases at J, with 19 bases between the two ends. For the CDR3, the DNA is TGCGCCAGCAGTCATCATTACGTCCAGGTAATCAACACCGGGGAGCTGTTTTTT. This translates into CASSHHYVQVINTGELFF.

The gene calls are TRBV5-1 and TRBJ1-4; TRBD1 aligns across 10 bases. J lost 7 bases, V lost 4 bases, and 7 bases had no gene match. This CDR3 comprises 15 residues. Germline CDR1 reads SGHRS; CDR2 reads YFSETQ. CDR3 sequence reads: CASSTGDRGPEKLFF. CDR3 coding DNA: TGCGCCAGCAGCACGGGCGACAGGGGGCCTGAAAAACTGTTTTTT. Filled out from reference TRBV5-1 and TRBJ1-4, the complete variable domain reads KAGVTQTPRYLIKTRGQQVTLSCSPISGHRSVSWYQQTPGQGLQFLFEYFSETQRNKGNFPGRFSGRQFSNSRSEMNVSTLELGDSALYLCASSTGDRGPEKLFFGSGTQLSVL.